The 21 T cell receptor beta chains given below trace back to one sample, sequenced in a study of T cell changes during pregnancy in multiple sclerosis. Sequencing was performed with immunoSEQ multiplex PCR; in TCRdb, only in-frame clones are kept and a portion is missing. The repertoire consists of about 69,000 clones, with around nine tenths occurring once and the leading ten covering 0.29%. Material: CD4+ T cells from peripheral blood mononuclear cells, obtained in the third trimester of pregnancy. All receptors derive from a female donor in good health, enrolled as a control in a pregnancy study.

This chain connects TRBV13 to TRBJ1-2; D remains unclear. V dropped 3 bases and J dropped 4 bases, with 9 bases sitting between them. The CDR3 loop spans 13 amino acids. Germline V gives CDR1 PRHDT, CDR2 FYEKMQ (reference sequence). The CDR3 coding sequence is TGTGCCAGCAGCTTCATTGGGAGCTATGGCTACACCTTC. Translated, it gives CASSFIGSYGYTF.

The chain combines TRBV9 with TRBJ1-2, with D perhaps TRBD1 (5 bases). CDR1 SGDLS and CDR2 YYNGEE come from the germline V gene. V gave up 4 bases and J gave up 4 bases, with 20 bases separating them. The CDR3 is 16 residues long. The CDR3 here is CASSLTENRGFYGYTF. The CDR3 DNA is TGTGCCAGCAGCCTTACCGAGAATCGGGGGTTCTATGGCTACACCTTC.

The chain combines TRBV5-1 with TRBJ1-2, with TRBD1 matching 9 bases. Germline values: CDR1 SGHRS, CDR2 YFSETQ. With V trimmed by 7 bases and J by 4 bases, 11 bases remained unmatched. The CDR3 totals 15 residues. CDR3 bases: TGCGCCAGCCGCCCCGGGACAGGGACTTTCTATGGCTACACCTTC. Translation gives CASRPGTGTFYGYTF.

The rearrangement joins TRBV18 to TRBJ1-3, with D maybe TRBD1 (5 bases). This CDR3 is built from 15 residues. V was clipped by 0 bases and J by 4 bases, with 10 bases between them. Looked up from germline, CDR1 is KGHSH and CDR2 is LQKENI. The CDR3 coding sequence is TGTGCCAGCTCACCACCTAAGCAGGGAGGAAACACCATATATTTT. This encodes CASSPPKQGGNTIYF.

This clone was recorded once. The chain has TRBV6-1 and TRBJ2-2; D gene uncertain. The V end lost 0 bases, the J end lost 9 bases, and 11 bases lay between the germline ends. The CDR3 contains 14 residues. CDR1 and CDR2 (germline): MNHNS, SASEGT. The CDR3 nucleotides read TGTGCCAGCAGTGAAGCATGGCAGGCCAGGGAGCTGTTTTTT. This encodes CASSEAWQARELFF.

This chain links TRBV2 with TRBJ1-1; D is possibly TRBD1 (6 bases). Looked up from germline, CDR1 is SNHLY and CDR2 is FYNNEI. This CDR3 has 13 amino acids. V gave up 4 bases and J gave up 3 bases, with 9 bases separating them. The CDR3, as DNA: TGTGCCAGCAGTGTACAGGGATACACTGAAGCTTTCTTT. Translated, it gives CASSVQGYTEAFF.

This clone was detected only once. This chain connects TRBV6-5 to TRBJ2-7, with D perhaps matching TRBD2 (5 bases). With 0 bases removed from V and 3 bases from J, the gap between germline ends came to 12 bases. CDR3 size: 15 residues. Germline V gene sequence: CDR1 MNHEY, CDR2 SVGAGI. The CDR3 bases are TGTGCCAGCAGTTACTCCACTAGAATAGACTACGAGCAGTACTTC. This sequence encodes CASSYSTRIDYEQYF.

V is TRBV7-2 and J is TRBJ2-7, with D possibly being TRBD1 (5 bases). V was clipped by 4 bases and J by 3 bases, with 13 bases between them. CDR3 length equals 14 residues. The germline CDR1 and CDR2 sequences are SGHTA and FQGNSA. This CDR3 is CASSSGTGNYEQYF. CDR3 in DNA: TGTGCCAGCAGCTCTGGAACAGGAAACTACGAGCAGTACTTC.

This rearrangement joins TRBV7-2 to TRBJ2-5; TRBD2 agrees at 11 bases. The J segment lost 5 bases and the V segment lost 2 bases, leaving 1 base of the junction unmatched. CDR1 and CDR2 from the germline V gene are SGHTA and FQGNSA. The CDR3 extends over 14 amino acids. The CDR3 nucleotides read TGTGCCAGCAGCTTACGGACTAGCGGGGAGACCCAGTACTTC. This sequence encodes CASSLRTSGETQYF.

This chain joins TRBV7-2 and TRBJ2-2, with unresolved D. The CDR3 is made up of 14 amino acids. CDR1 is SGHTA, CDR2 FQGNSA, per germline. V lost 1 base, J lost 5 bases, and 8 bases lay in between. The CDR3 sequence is CASSLGVETGELFF. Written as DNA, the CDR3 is TGTGCCAGCAGCTTAGGAGTAGAAACCGGGGAGCTGTTTTTT.

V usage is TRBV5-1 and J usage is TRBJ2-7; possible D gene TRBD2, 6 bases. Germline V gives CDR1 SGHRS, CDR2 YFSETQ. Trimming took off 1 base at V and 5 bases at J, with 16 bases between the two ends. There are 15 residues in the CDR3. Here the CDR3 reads CASSLLGPGDHEQYF. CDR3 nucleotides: TGCGCCAGCAGCTTGTTGGGACCGGGGGACCACGAGCAGTACTTC.

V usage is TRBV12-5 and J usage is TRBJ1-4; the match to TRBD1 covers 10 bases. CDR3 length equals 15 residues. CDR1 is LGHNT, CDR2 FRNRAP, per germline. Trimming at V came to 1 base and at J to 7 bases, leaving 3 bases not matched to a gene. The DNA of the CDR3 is TGTGCTAGTGGTTTGGGCGGGACAGGGGTTGAAAAACTGTTTTTT. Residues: CASGLGGTGVEKLFF.

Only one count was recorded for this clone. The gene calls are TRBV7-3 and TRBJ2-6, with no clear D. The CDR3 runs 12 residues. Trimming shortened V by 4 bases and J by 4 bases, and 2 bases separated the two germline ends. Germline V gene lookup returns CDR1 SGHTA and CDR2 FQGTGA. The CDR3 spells CASSSGANVLTF. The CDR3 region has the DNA TGTGCCAGCAGCTCGGGGGCCAACGTCCTGACTTTC.

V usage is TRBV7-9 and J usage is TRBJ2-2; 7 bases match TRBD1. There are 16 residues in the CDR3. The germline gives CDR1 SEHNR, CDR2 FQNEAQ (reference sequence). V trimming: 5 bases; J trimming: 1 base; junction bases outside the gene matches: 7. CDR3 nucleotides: TGTGCCAGCAGCGCGAAAGGGACAGTGAACACCGGGGAGCTGTTTTTT. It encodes CASSAKGTVNTGELFF.

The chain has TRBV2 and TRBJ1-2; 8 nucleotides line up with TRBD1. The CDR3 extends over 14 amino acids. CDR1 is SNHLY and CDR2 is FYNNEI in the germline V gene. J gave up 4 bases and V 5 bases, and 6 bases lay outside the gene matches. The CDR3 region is CASSRDRTTYGYTF. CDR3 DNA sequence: TGTGCCAGCAGTCGGGACAGGACTACCTATGGCTACACCTTC.

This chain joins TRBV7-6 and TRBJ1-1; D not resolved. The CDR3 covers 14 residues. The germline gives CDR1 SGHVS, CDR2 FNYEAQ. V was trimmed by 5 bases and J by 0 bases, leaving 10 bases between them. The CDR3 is CASSPTGMNTEAFF. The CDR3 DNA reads TGTGCCAGCAGCCCGACGGGGATGAACACTGAAGCTTTCTTT.

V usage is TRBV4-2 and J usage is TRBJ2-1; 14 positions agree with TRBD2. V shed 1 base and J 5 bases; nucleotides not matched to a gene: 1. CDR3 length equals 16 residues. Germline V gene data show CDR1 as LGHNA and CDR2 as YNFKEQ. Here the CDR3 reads CASSQVGLAGDNEQFF. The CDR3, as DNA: TGTGCCAGCAGCCAAGTGGGACTAGCGGGGGACAATGAGCAGTTCTTC.

CDR3 in amino acids: CASSYITGVYGYTF. CDR3 nucleotide sequence: TGTGCCAGCAGCTATATAACAGGGGTCTATGGCTACACCTTC. The chain is built from TRBV5-5 and TRBJ1-2; 7 bases fit TRBD1. Germline V CDR1 and CDR2: SGHKS, YYEKEE (reference sequence). J gave up 4 bases and V 3 bases, and 6 bases lay outside the gene matches. This CDR3 contains 14 residues.

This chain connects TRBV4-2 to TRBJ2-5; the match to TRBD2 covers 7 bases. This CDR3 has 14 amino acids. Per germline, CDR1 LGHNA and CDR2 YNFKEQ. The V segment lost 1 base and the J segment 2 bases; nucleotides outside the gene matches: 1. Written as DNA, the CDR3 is TGTGCCAGCAGCCAAGGGCGGGGGCAAGAGACCCAGTACTTC. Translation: CASSQGRGQETQYF.

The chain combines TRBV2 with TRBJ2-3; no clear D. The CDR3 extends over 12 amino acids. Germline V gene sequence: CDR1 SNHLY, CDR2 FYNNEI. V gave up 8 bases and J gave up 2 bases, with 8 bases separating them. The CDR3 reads CASGPNTDTQYF. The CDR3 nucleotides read TGTGCCAGCGGGCCTAACACAGATACGCAGTATTTT.

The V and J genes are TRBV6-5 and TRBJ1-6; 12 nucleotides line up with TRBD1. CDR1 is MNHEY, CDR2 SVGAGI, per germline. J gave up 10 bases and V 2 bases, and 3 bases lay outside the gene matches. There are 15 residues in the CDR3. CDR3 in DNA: TGTGCCAGCAGTTACCGGGACAGGGGGCGATCACCCCTCCACTTT. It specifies CASSYRDRGRSPLHF.